This T cell receptor beta chain was profiled in a study of vaccination effects on CD4 cells after COVID-19. Study background: Post-vaccine specimens arrived a median 72 days past the second dose.

The protocol was immunoSEQ multiplex PCR, while the TCRdb copy is restricted to in-frame clones and leaves out a portion. This sample has approximately 74,000 clones; under 80% occur once, and the top ten carry 1.1%. Germline CDR1 and CDR2: SGDLS and YYNGEE. Trimming at V came to 2 bases and at J to 6 bases, leaving 7 bases not matched to a gene. This CDR3 has 14 residues. Study-level results: Early timepoints after infection were absent, and convalescent patients were few in the study. Marked clonal contraction of both clone types appeared late after vaccination.

CD4+ T cells specific for antigen were expanded with viral peptide pools by the ViraFEST assay before sequencing. Following culture for around 10 days, CD4+ T cells were isolated. The participants, recipients of two vaccine doses, got either BNT162b2 or mRNA-1273. Cultures of under 2.5 million PBMC per well contained 9 to 10 IU/ml IL-2 plus 10 ug/ml peptides. Comment on this clone: What it binds is unknown.

This sequence joins TRBV9 and TRBJ1-1; 7 nucleotides align to TRBD1. The specimen was CD4+ T cells from PBMCs cultured with HCoV-OC43 spike peptides, collected after COVID-19 vaccination. The subset here: HCoV-OC43 spike overlapping peptide pool stimulation. The clonotype comes from a human donor who received a COVID-19 vaccine. CDR3 coding DNA: TGTGCCAGCAGCGTGACAGGGACGGGGTCTGAAGCTTTCTTT. Translated, it gives CASSVTGTGSEAFF.